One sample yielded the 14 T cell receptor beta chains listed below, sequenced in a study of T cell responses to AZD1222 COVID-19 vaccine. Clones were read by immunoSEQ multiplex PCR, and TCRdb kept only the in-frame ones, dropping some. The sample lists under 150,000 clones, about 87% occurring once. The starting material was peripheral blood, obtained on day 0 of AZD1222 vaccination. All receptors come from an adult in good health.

The CDR3 protein is CASSPRGTNYGYTF. CDR3 sequence (DNA): TGTGCCAGCAGCCCCAGGGGGACGAACTATGGCTACACCTTC. This chain joins TRBV5-8 and TRBJ1-2, with TRBD1 identical over 7 bases. There are 14 residues in the CDR3. V was clipped by 4 bases and J by 2 bases; unmatched bases: 5. Germline lookup yields CDR1 SGHTS and CDR2 YDEGEE.

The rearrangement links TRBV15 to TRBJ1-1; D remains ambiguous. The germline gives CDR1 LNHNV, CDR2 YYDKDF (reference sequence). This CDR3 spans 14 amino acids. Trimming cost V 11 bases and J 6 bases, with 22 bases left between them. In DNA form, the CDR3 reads TGTGCCTCTCAAGAGGACGGTGGTCTGTCTGAAGCTTTCTTT. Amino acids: CASQEDGGLSEAFF.

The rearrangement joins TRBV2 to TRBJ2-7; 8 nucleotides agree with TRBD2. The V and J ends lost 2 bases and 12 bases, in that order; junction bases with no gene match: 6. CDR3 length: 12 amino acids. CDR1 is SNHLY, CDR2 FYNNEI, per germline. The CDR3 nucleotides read TGTGCCAGCAGTGAATTATGCCGGGGGGGGTACTTC. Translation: CASSELCRGGYF. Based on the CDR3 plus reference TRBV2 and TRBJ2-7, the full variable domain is EPEVTQTPSHQVTQMGQEVILRCVPISNHLYFYWYRQILGQKVEFLVSFYNNEISEKSEIFDDQFSVERPDGSNFTLKIRSTKLEDSAMYFCASSELCRGGYFGPGTRLTVT.

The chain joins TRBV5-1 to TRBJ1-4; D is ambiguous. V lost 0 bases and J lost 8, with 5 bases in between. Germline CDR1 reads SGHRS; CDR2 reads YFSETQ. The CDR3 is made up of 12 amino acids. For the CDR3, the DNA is TGCGCCAGCAGCTTGGTGGGGGAAAAACTGTTTTTT. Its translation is CASSLVGEKLFF.

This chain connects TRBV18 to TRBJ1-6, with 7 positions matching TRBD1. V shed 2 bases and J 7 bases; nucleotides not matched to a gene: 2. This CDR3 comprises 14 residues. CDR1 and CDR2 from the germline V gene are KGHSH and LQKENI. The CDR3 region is CASSPTGENSPLHF. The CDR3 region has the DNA TGTGCCAGCTCACCAACAGGGGAAAATTCACCCCTCCACTTT.

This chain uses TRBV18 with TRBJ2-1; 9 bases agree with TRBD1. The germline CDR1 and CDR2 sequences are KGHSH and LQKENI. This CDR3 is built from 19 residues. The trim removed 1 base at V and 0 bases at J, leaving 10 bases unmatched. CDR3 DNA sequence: TGTGCCAGCTCACCACGGGCCACAGGGGGCCTAAACTCCTACAATGAGCAGTTCTTC. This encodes CASSPRATGGLNSYNEQFF.

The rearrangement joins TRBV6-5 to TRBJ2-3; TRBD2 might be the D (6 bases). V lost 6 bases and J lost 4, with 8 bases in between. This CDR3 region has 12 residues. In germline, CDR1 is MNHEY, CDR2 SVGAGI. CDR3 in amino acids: CASRQRADTQYF. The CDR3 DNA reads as TGTGCCAGCAGGCAGCGGGCAGATACGCAGTATTTT.

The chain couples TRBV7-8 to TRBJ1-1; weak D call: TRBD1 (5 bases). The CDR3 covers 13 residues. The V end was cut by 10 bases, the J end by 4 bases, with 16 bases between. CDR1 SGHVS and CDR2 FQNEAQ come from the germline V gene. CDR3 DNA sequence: TGTGCCACCGGGGGTAGGGCGAGCACTGAAGCTTTCTTT. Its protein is CATGGRASTEAFF.

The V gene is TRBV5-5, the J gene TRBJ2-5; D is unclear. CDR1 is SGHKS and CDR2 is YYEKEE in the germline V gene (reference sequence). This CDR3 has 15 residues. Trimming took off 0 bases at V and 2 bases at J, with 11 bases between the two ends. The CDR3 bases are TGTGCCAGCAGCTTGGGAGTGAGGCAGCAAGAGACCCAGTACTTC. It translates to CASSLGVRQQETQYF.

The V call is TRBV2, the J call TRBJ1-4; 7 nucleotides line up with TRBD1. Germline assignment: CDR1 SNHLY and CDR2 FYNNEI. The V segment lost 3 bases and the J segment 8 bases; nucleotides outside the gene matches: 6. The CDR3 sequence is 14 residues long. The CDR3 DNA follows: TGTGCCAGCAGTGAGAGACAGGGCCCGGAAAAACTGTTTTTT. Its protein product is CASSERQGPEKLFF.

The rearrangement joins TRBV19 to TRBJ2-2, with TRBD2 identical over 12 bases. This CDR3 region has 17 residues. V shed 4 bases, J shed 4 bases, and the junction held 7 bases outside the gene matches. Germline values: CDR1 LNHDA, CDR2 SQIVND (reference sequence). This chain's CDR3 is CASSRTSGGIVTGELFF. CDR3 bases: TGTGCCAGTAGTAGAACTAGCGGGGGGATCGTCACCGGGGAGCTGTTTTTT.

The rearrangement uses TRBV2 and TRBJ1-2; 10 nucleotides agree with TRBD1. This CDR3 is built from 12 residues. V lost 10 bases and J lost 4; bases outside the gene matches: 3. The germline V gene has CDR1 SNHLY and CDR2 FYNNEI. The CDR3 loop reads CATRDRGYGYTF. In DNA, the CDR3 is TGTGCCACCCGGGACAGGGGCTATGGCTACACCTTC.

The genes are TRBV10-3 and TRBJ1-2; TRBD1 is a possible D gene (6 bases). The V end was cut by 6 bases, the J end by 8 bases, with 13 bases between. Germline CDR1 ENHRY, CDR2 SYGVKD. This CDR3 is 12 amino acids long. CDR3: CAISSYRDGYTF. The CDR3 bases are TGTGCCATCAGCAGCTACAGGGACGGCTACACCTTC.

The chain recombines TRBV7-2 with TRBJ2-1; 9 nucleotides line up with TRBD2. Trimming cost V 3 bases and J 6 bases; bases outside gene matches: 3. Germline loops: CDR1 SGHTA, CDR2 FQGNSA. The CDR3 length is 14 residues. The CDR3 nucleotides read TGTGCCAGCAGCTTGGGCGGGGGGGCCAATGAGCAGTTCTTC. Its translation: CASSLGGGANEQFF. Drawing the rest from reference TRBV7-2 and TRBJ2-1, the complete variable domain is GAGVSQSPSNKVTEKGKDVELRCDPISGHTALYWYRQSLGQGLEFLIYFQGNSAPDKSGLPSDRFSAERTGGSVSTLTIQRTQQEDSAVYLCASSLGGGANEQFFGPGTRLTVL.